The 9 T cell receptor beta chains listed next were all sequenced from one sample in a study of blood T cell repertoires in COVID-19. Repertoires were generated with immunoSEQ multiplex PCR, while TCRdb's copy carries only in-frame clones and drops some. The table lists roughly 67,000 clones, approximately 90% of them singletons. The sequenced sample was peripheral blood. The origin of the receptors is a woman aged 55 to 70 with acute or convalescent COVID-19.

The chain has TRBV14 and TRBJ2-5, with 12 bases fitting TRBD2. V lost 6 bases to trimming and J lost 5 bases; unmatched junction nucleotides: 7. The CDR3 totals 15 residues. Germline CDR1 is SGHDN and CDR2 is FVKESK. The CDR3 here is CASRRTSGKGETQYF. The DNA of the CDR3 is TGTGCCAGCAGAAGGACTAGCGGGAAGGGGGAGACCCAGTACTTC.

The chain has TRBV28 and TRBJ1-5, with unresolved D. This CDR3 contains 14 residues. Germline V gene sequence: CDR1 MDHEN, CDR2 SYDVKM. The V end was cut by 5 bases, the J end by 4 bases, with 12 bases between. In nucleotides, the CDR3 is TGTGCCAGCAGTACCCCGGTCGAAAATCAGCCCCAGCATTTT. Translated: CASSTPVENQPQHF.

The rearrangement joins TRBV19 to TRBJ1-4; TRBD1 agrees at 11 bases. This CDR3 spans 14 amino acids. Germline loops: CDR1 LNHDA, CDR2 SQIVND (reference sequence). V lost 4 bases, J lost 8 bases, and 3 bases stayed unmatched. CDR3 protein: CASSKGQGAEKLFF. CDR3 in DNA: TGTGCCAGTAGTAAAGGACAGGGGGCCGAAAAACTGTTTTTT.

V gene TRBV10-1 combines with J gene TRBJ1-2, with D maybe TRBD1 (5 bases). V lost 3 bases and J lost 5, with 16 bases in between. The germline gives CDR1 WNHNN, CDR2 SYGVQD (reference sequence). The CDR3 consists of 15 residues. CDR3 in DNA: TGCGCCAGCAGTGAACGGGGGTCCCTGGGATATGGCTACACCTTC. Translated: CASSERGSLGYGYTF.

J is TRBJ1-2 and V is TRBV4-1; tentative D call: TRBD1 (6 bases). The V end lost 5 bases, the J end lost 9 bases, and 25 bases lay between the germline ends. This CDR3 contains 16 residues. Germline CDR1 MGHRA, CDR2 YSYEKL. The CDR3 sequence: CASSERTDPDVGSYTF. The CDR3 nucleotides read TGCGCCAGCAGCGAGCGGACAGATCCAGACGTCGGGAGCTACACCTTC.

The genes are TRBV23-1 and TRBJ1-2; D is possibly TRBD1 (6 bases). TRBV23-1 is filed as an ORF, its function uncertain. This CDR3 contains 16 residues. V shed 3 bases and J shed 5 bases, with 19 bases lying between them. The CDR3 reads CASSHSGETGRYGYTF. In nucleotides, the CDR3 is TGCGCCAGCAGTCATTCCGGGGAGACAGGCCGATATGGCTACACCTTC.

J is TRBJ2-6 and V is TRBV16; unclear D gene. CDR1 is KGHSY and CDR2 is FQNENV in the germline V gene. V gave up 4 bases and J gave up 0 bases, with 4 bases separating them. CDR3 length: 14 amino acids. CDR3 nucleotide sequence: TGTGCCAGCAGCCTTTACTCTGGGGCCAACGTCCTGACTTTC. Translating it yields CASSLYSGANVLTF.

This chain connects TRBV29-1 to TRBJ1-5; unclear D gene. CDR1 is SQVTM and CDR2 is ANQGSEA in the germline V gene. V lost 6 bases, J lost 0 bases, and 6 bases lay in between. The CDR3 covers 12 residues. The CDR3 reads CSVGNSNQPQHF. The CDR3 DNA reads as TGCAGCGTCGGTAATAGCAATCAGCCCCAGCATTTT.

The chain carries TRBV19 and TRBJ1-1, with a weak D call TRBD1 (6 bases). V was cut by 2 bases and J by 1 base, with 17 bases left in between. Germline V gene lookup returns CDR1 LNHDA and CDR2 SQIVND (reference sequence). CDR3 length: 17 amino acids. The CDR3 region has the DNA TGTGCCAGTAGTATAACGTGGGACACTAACTCGAACACTGAAGCTTTCTTT. Its protein is CASSITWDTNSNTEAFF.